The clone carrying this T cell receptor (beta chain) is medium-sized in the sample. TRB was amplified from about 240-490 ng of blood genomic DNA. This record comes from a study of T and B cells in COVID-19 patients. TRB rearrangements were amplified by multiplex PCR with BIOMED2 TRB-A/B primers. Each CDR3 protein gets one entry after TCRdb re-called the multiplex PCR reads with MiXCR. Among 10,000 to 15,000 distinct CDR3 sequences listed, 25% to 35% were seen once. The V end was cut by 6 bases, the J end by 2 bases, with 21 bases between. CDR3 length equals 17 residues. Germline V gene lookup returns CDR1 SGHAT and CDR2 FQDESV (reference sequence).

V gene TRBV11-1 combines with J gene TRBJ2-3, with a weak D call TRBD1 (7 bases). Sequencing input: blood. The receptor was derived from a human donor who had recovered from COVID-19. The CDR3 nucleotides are TGTGCCAGCAGACATGCGCGGCAGGGGGGCAACACAGATACGCAGTATTTT. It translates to CASRHARQGGNTDTQYF.